The source of this TCR beta chain is a study of T cells after yellow fever vaccination. Study-wide points: A limited proportion of clonotypes was detected within both the CD4 and CD8 compartments. In FACS-sorted repertoires, abundant clonotypes from the bulk population could appear as contaminants.

They built TCR cDNA with 5'RACE template switching, a step that put in a universal primer site and UMIs. A single record per CDR3 protein comes from TCRdb applying MiXCR to the 5' RACE reads. The sample lists about 60,000 distinct CDR3 sequences; roughly 6.9% were seen once. This clonotype has only a few counts. Its antigen is unidentified. Sequenced material: CD8+ T cells sorted from PBMCs, taken on the day of the first yellow fever vaccination. This clonotype originated in a man aged 18 to 30 who received the YFV17D yellow fever vaccine.

The CDR3 region is CASSLDGRSYEQYF. The DNA of the CDR3 is TGTGCCAGCAGCTTAGACGGCAGATCCTACGAGCAGTACTTC. V is TRBV7-9 and J is TRBJ2-7; no reliable D call. Trimming pared 1 base from V and 1 base from J, leaving 8 bases between. The CDR3 is 14 residues long. The germline CDR1 and CDR2 sequences are SEHNR and FQNEAQ (reference sequence). Full variable domain (rest looked up from reference TRBV7-9 and TRBJ2-7): DTGVSQNPRHKITKRGQNVTFRCDPISEHNRLYWYRQTLGQGPEFLTYFQNEAQLEKSRLLSDRFSAERPKGSFSTLEIQRTEQGDSAMYLCASSLDGRSYEQYFGPGTRLTVT.